The subject of this entry is one T cell receptor beta chain. What it binds is unknown. This record belongs to a study of cytomegalovirus exposure and HLA in healthy donors. The V end was cut by 6 bases, the J end by 3 bases, with 12 bases between. CDR1 is MNHNY and CDR2 is SVGAGI in the germline V gene (reference sequence). The CDR3 loop spans 13 amino acids. Whole-study findings and limits: A cluster of highly shared sequence variants was likely a sequencing artifact.

This cohort consisted of healthy bone marrow donors. The primer mix had 60 Vbeta and 13 Jbeta primers. TCRdb keeps only in-frame clones here, not all; method: immunoSEQ multiplex PCR. This sample carries some 130,000 clones, roughly three quarters of them seen once, and the ten largest clones take around 2%. Sequencing was performed on PBMCs. The receptor's source is a man under 40 in good health and CMV-seronegative. This chain uses TRBV6-6 with TRBJ2-7, with D perhaps matching TRBD1 (6 bases). The CDR3 DNA reads as TGTGCCAGCAGCCTTACAGGGATCTACGAGCAGTACTTC. It translates to CASSLTGIYEQYF.